This TCR beta chain was identified during a study of T cells in Graves' hyperthyroidism and ophthalmopathy. The V and J ends lost 7 bases and 6 bases, in that order; junction bases with no gene match: 8. The CDR3 consists of 13 residues. The germline gives CDR1 SQVTM, CDR2 ANQGSEA. RNA transcripts yielded amplified TCR beta CDR3 regions. HTBI primers were the set used in a first-round RT-PCR of the TCR CDR3. TCRdb reprocessed the multiplex PCR reads via MiXCR and lists one record per CDR3 protein. Of hundreds of thousands of distinct CDR3 sequences listed, just over 45% are singletons. No ophthalmopathy progression within 18 months constituted stable Graves' hyperthyroidism. Diagnosis of hyperthyroidism was new in patients aged 18 to 65, and its duration was under 2 months.

This TCR was sampled from a woman aged 18-29 years with Graves' hyperthyroidism. The source material was peripheral blood or thyroid tissue (not recorded which). The chain carries TRBV29-1 and TRBJ1-5; TRBD1 matches at 8 bases. The CDR3 DNA is TGCAGCGCTAGACAGGGGAGGACTCAGCCCCAGCATTTT. It yields the protein CSARQGRTQPQHF.